These T cell receptor beta chains were read from a single sample in a study of cytomegalovirus exposure and HLA in healthy donors. TCRdb keeps only in-frame clones here, not all; method: immunoSEQ multiplex PCR. The sample table sets out around 100,000 clones. The source material was PBMCs. Source of these receptors: a man between 35 and 55 years old in good health and CMV-seropositive. Both conserved end residues are part of each CDR3.

cdr3_aa,j_call,v_call
CASTGLTTGLAGGRTGELFF,TRBJ2-2,TRBV28
CAISDHATNEKLFF,TRBJ1-4,TRBV10-3
CAGGKASSEQYF,TRBJ2-7,TRBV28
CASSLTSGRGDEQFF,TRBJ2-1,TRBV14
CASSYVRQMNTEAFF,TRBJ1-1,TRBV6-5
CATSREQVSYEQYF,TRBJ2-7,TRBV15
CASRKGNGRAGTDTQYF,TRBJ2-3,TRBV5-1
CSVLQGQREKLFF,TRBJ1-4,TRBV29-1
CAISRDRETEAFF,TRBJ1-1,TRBV10-3
CASSDQSTGGGETQYF,TRBJ2-5,TRBV25-1
CASSQDRGGELFF,TRBJ2-2,TRBV4-1
CAISARGSGTGELFF,TRBJ2-2,TRBV10-3
CASSRLGGSSGRASGELFF,TRBJ2-2,TRBV5-6
CAAGRAGTYEQYF,TRBJ2-7,TRBV10-3
CSVGGPGLAPYNEQFF,TRBJ2-1,TRBV29-1
CASSQPAGNYGYTF,TRBJ1-2,TRBV28
CASSESVQGRNEQFF,TRBJ2-1,TRBV10-2
CATSSSEGTENLYSGSEQFF,TRBJ2-1,TRBV15
CASIRLSNTGELFF,TRBJ2-2,TRBV2
CTSSQDPSGSGHEQYF,TRBJ2-7,TRBV4-2
CSVEEGGPINTGELFF,TRBJ2-2,TRBV29-1
CASSLGIRLGRDEQYF,TRBJ2-7,TRBV5-6
CSVTFLRTGGSRKLFF,TRBJ1-4,TRBV29-1
CASSLVAGGPQETQYF,TRBJ2-5,TRBV5-1
CASNWGLAGELFF,TRBJ2-2,TRBV19
CASSVLQGSIGNEQFF,TRBJ2-1,TRBV7-9
CASSRGYPSYEQYF,TRBJ2-7,TRBV5-6
CASGRGLAQNTGELFF,TRBJ2-2,TRBV12-5
CASFREGTSNEQFF,TRBJ2-1,TRBV5-1
CASSWAGVNTEAFF,TRBJ1-1,TRBV28
CASSSHQGIQTEAFF,TRBJ1-1,TRBV7-2
CASSYSDGYEQFF,TRBJ2-1,TRBV6-5
CASSLMGGGTDTQYF,TRBJ2-3,TRBV28
CASSLDGAGLRGYTF,TRBJ1-2,TRBV7-6
CASPGKLAGYTGELFF,TRBJ2-2,TRBV4-3
CASSEAGVSGTQYF,TRBJ2-5,TRBV10-1
CASNYGGSSYEQYF,TRBJ2-7,TRBV5-1
CASSLRGTNEKLFF,TRBJ1-4,TRBV7-9
CASSAQGDYSGNTIYF,TRBJ1-3,TRBV25-1
CASSYTGPPNYGYTF,TRBJ1-2,TRBV27
CASSLISVPPYEQYF,TRBJ2-7,TRBV7-3
CASSLAVRSGNTIYF,TRBJ1-3,TRBV7-2
CATSGSRTEQYF,TRBJ2-7,TRBV15
CASSIRETATYTF,TRBJ1-2,TRBV7-6
CASSLASFTSRNYEQYF,TRBJ2-7,TRBV7-8
CATSRQETQYF,TRBJ2-5,TRBV15
CASSYFTGTSSYEQYF,NA,TRBV6-5